A single sample gave rise to the 13 T cell receptor beta chains below, sequenced in a study of beta chain features in type 1 diabetes. Regarding the study as a whole: Significant though moderate, a shortening of TCRB CDR3s appeared in all four CD4+ subsets of Type 1 diabetes patients.

Expressed TCRB transcripts got sequenced, as all isolated RNA was reverse transcribed. Measured with immunoSEQ multiplex PCR; TCRdb has only the in-frame clones, and not every one. The sample gives some 150,000 clones, about 12% of which show up once; approximately 1.3% is in the top ten. No antigens are known for them. The sequenced sample was central memory CD4+ T cells from blood. The receptors were sampled from a man younger than 35 with type 1 diabetes.

This clone appeared a few times. The rearrangement joins TRBV28 to TRBJ2-1; D may be TRBD2 (6 bases). V lost 5 bases, J lost 0 bases, and 11 bases lay in between. The CDR3 extends over 15 amino acids. Germline V lookup: CDR1 MDHEN, CDR2 SYDVKM. CDR3 loop: CASSTLGSSYNEQFF. The DNA for the CDR3 is TGTGCCAGCAGTACGCTCGGGAGCTCCTACAATGAGCAGTTCTTC.

The sample holds a few counts of this clone. This rearrangement joins TRBV5-1 to TRBJ2-3, with no clear D. Trimming removed 3 bases from V and 4 bases from J, with 9 bases in between. The CDR3 runs to 13 residues. Germline CDR1 is SGHRS and CDR2 is YFSETQ. The CDR3 nucleotides read TGCGCCAGCAGCTCTCCGAGCGCAGATACGCAGTATTTT. Translating gives CASSSPSADTQYF.

V is TRBV12-5 and J is TRBJ1-1; the D gene is possibly TRBD1 (5 bases). Trimming took off 5 bases at V and 6 bases at J, with 10 bases between the two ends. CDR3 length: 12 residues. Germline loops: CDR1 LGHNT, CDR2 FRNRAP. The CDR3 DNA is TGTGCTAGTGGTCGGGGCGAGGCTGAAGCTTTCTTT. Its protein product is CASGRGEAEAFF.

The gene calls are TRBV5-1 and TRBJ2-1; the D gene is possibly TRBD2 (6 bases). Germline V lookup: CDR1 SGHRS, CDR2 YFSETQ. Trimming removed 4 bases from V and 1 base from J, with 18 bases in between. This CDR3 contains 17 residues. CDR3 coding DNA: TGCGCCAGCAGCCCCACAGGCGCTAGCGAGTCCTACAATGAGCAGTTCTTC. Encoded protein: CASSPTGASESYNEQFF.

The table lists this clone with a few counts. The rearrangement links TRBV7-2 to TRBJ2-3; 10 bases match TRBD2. J lost 3 bases, V lost 5 bases, and 8 bases had no gene match. Germline V gives CDR1 SGHTA, CDR2 FQGNSA. The CDR3 has 16 amino acids. The CDR3 reads CASSRGTSVPTDTQYF. The CDR3, as DNA: TGTGCCAGCAGCCGAGGGACTAGCGTCCCTACAGATACGCAGTATTTT. The full variable domain, completed using reference TRBV7-2 and TRBJ2-3, is GAGVSQSPSNKVTEKGKDVELRCDPISGHTALYWYRQSLGQGLEFLIYFQGNSAPDKSGLPSDRFSAERTGGSVSTLTIQRTQQEDSAVYLCASSRGTSVPTDTQYFGPGTRLTVL.

CDR3 in DNA: TGTGCCAGCACCACGGACATGGCAGGCCACAATGAGCAGTTCTTC. Its translation: CASTTDMAGHNEQFF. This chain connects TRBV2 to TRBJ2-1; a weak D match, TRBD1 (5 bases). Trimming removed 7 bases from V and 5 bases from J, with 18 bases in between. The germline gives CDR1 SNHLY, CDR2 FYNNEI. The CDR3 extends over 15 amino acids.

In this sample, this clone turned up a few times. The chain employs TRBV19 and TRBJ2-7; D gene unclear. Germline V gives CDR1 LNHDA, CDR2 SQIVND (reference sequence). V gave up 1 base and J gave up 4 bases, with 2 bases separating them. This CDR3 is built from 11 residues. CDR3 nucleotide sequence: TGTGCCAGTAGTATAGGGTACGAGCAGTACTTC. Translating it yields CASSIGYEQYF. Based on the CDR3 plus reference TRBV19 and TRBJ2-7, the full variable domain is DGGITQSPKYLFRKEGQNVTLSCEQNLNHDAMYWYRQDPGQGLRLIYYSQIVNDFQKGDIAEGYSVSREKKESFPLTVTSAQKNPTAFYLCASSIGYEQYFGPGTRLTVT.

This clone was seen a few times. This rearrangement joins TRBV6-5 to TRBJ2-2; D is possibly TRBD1 (5 bases). This CDR3 spans 16 amino acids. Deletions cut 2 bases from V and 0 bases from J, with 10 bases between. The V gene's germline CDR1 is MNHEY and CDR2 SVGAGI. CDR3 sequence reads: CASSYDRPPNTGELFF. The CDR3, as DNA: TGTGCCAGCAGTTACGACAGACCGCCGAACACCGGGGAGCTGTTTTTT.

This clone was found a few times. This chain uses TRBV30 with TRBJ2-7; possibly TRBD2 for D (6 bases). Trimming shortened V by 3 bases and J by 0 bases, and 12 bases separated the two germline ends. CDR3 size: 14 residues. The germline CDR1 and CDR2 sequences are GTSNPN and SVGIG (reference sequence). The CDR3 coding sequence is TGTGCCTGGAGGGGGGGAGCCAGCTCCTACGAGCAGTACTTC. It codes for CAWRGGASSYEQYF.

This clone was detected a few times. The chain has TRBV29-1 and TRBJ2-7, with a tentative D call TRBD1 (6 bases). The CDR3 length is 14 residues. Germline CDR1 is SQVTM and CDR2 is ANQGSEA. With 4 bases removed from V and 1 base from J, the gap between germline ends came to 14 bases. The CDR3 is CSVVVQGKSYEQYF. CDR3 nucleotide sequence: TGCAGCGTTGTTGTACAGGGTAAATCCTACGAGCAGTACTTC.

The chain carries TRBV30 and TRBJ1-1, with D uncertain. This CDR3 spans 13 amino acids. Trimming took 4 bases from V and 5 from J, leaving 14 bases between them. The germline V gene encodes CDR1 GTSNPN and CDR2 SVGIG (reference sequence). CDR3: CAWTTLPGTEAFF. Written as DNA, the CDR3 is TGTGCCTGGACCACCCTCCCGGGGACTGAAGCTTTCTTT.

This clone was observed a few times. The gene calls are TRBV15 and TRBJ1-5, with TRBD1 matching 8 bases. This CDR3 region has 15 residues. CDR1 and CDR2 (germline): LNHNV, YYDKDF (reference sequence). With 0 bases clipped from V and 6 bases from J, the junction kept 4 bases outside the gene matches. CDR3 loop: CATSRDSGGGQPQHF. Here the CDR3 DNA reads TGTGCCACCAGCAGAGATTCAGGGGGCGGTCAGCCCCAGCATTTT.

This clone was counted a few times. The chain carries TRBV5-1 and TRBJ2-7; the match to TRBD2 covers 15 bases. Germline V CDR1 and CDR2: SGHRS, YFSETQ. The ends lost 7 bases at V and 1 base at J; junction bases unmatched: 9. This CDR3 region has 17 residues. CDR3 amino acids: CASVPSGTSGGSYEQYF. CDR3 nucleotides: TGCGCCAGCGTTCCCTCCGGGACTAGCGGGGGGTCCTACGAGCAGTACTTC.